What follows are 3 T cell receptor beta chains derived from one specimen sequenced in a study of T cell repertoires in cytomegalovirus infection. These receptors have no identified antigens. TCRdb recomputed calls from the reads with MiXCR, one row per CDR3 protein. This repertoire shows about half a million distinct CDR3 sequences, 30% to 40% found once; its top ten account for roughly 15%. This sample comprised cultured PBMCs, obtained from culture after CMV antigen stimulation. Every receptor here comes from a human donor in good health (CMV status not recorded). Some clones in this sample may be carry-over from other donors' samples.

This clonotype has at least ten counts. V gene TRBV7-2 combines with J gene TRBJ1-4; 7 nucleotides align to TRBD1. With 5 bases clipped from V and 0 bases from J, the junction kept 9 bases outside the gene matches. CDR3 length: 17 amino acids. Germline V gene lookup returns CDR1 SGHTA and CDR2 FQGNSA. CDR3 in DNA: TGTGCCAGCAGCCGACAGGGCGCGCGGACAACTAATGAAAAACTGTTTTTT. It specifies CASSRQGARTTNEKLFF. Combining the CDR3 with reference TRBV7-2 and TRBJ1-4 gives the whole variable domain GAGVSQSPSNKVTEKGKDVELRCDPISGHTALYWYRQSLGQGLEFLIYFQGNSAPDKSGLPSDRFSAERTGGSVSTLTIQRTQQEDSAVYLCASSRQGARTTNEKLFFGSGTQLSVL.

This clonotype came up a few times. The DNA for the CDR3 is TGCGCCAGCAACGGCAGGGACCCCTACAATGAGCAGTTCTTC. As protein: CASNGRDPYNEQFF. This rearrangement joins TRBV5-1 to TRBJ2-1; D possibly uses TRBD1 or TRBD2 (5 bases each). V was clipped by 6 bases and J by 2 bases, with 12 bases between them. The germline gives CDR1 SGHRS, CDR2 YFSETQ. The CDR3 runs 14 residues.

Remarks on this clonotype: This may stem from a read error, because a much larger clone lies one nucleotide away. The chain combines TRBV7-2 with TRBJ1-1, with D perhaps TRBD1 (5 bases). This CDR3 comprises 14 residues. The V gene lost 8 bases and the J gene lost 8 bases, with 21 bases spanning the gap. Germline CDR1 is SGHTA and CDR2 is FQGNSA. For the CDR3, the DNA is TGTGCCAGCCAACAAATACTGGGGGGGGGAGAAGCTTTCTTT. Translating it yields CASQQILGGGEAFF.